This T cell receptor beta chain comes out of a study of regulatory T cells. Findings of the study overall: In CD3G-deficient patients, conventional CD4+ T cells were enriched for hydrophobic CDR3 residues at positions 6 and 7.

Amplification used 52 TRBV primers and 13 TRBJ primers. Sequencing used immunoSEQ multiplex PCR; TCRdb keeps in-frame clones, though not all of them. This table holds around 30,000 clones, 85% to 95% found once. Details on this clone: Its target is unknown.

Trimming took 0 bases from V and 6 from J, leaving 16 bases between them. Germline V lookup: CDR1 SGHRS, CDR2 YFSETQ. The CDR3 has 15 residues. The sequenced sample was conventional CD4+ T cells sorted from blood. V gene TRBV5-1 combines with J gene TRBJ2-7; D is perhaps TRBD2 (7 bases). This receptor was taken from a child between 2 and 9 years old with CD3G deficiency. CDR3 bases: TGCGCCAGCAGCTTGGCGGGGGGCGCACGGGGCGAGCAGTACTTC. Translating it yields CASSLAGGARGEQYF.